The source of this T cell receptor (beta chain) is a study of T cells in Graves' hyperthyroidism and ophthalmopathy. This clonotype was observed a few times. Uncontrolled infections, other autoimmune diseases, pregnancy or lactation led to exclusion of patients. Germline V gene lookup returns CDR1 SGHRS and CDR2 YFSETQ. The trim removed 4 bases at V and 6 bases at J, leaving 8 bases unmatched. This CDR3 comprises 16 residues. The CDR3 regions of TCR beta were amplified from RNA transcripts. The HTBI primer set served for first-round RT-PCR of the TCR CDR3. TCRdb itself ran the multiplex PCR reads through MiXCR, one entry per CDR3 protein. The sample carries 490,000 or so distinct CDR3 sequences, approximately 23% recorded once.

The sequence was obtained from a woman aged 65 to 85 with Graves' ophthalmopathy. The sample comprised blood. This chain joins TRBV5-1 and TRBJ2-3; 13 bases agree with TRBD2. CDR3 loop: CASSRIGTSGVDTQYF. The CDR3 nucleotides read TGCGCCAGCAGCCGAATCGGGACTAGCGGGGTGGATACGCAGTATTTT.